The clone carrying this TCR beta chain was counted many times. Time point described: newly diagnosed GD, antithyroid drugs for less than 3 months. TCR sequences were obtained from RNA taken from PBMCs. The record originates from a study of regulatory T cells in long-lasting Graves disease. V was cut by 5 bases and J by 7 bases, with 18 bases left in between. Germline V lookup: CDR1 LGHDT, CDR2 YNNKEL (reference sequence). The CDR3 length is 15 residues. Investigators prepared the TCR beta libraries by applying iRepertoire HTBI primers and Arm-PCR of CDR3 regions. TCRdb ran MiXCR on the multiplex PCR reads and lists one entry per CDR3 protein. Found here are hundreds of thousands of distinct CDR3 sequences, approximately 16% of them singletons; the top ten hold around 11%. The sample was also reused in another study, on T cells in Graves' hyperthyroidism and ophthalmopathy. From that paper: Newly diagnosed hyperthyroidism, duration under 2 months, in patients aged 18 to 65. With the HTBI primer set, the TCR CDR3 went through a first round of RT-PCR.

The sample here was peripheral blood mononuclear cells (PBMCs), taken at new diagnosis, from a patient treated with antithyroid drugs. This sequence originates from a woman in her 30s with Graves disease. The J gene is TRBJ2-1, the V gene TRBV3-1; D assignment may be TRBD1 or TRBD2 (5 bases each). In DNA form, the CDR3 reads TGTGCCAGCAGCGGGACGCCCGAGGGAGTGAATGAGCAGTTCTTC. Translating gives CASSGTPEGVNEQFF.